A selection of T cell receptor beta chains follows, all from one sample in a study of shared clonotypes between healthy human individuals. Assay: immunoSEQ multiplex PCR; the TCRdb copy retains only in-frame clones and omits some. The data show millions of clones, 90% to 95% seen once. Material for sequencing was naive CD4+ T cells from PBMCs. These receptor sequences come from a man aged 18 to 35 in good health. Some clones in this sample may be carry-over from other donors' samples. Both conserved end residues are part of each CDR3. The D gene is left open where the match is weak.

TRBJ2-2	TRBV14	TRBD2	CASSQGPAWGGSPGELFF
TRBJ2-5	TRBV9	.	CASSVGYRETQYF
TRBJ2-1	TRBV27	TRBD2	CASSLPTLPSGRGNEQFF
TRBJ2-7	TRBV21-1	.	CASSPRGGPYEQYF
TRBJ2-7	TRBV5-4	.	CASSNRVRGYEQYF
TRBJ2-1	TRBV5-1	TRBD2	CASSLLAGVSYNEQFF
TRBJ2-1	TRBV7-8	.	CASSNTASSYNEQFF
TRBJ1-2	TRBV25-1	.	CASSGPNYGYTF
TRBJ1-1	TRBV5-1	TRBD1	CASTLTGGVTEAFF
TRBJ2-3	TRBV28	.	CASRPMRPTSTDTQYF
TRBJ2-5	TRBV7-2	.	CASSSERRAQETQYF
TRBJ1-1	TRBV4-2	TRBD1	CASSRPGGTGLNTEAFF
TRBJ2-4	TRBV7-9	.	CASSKQQNIQYF
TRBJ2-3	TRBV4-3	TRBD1	CASSQRQGATDTQYF